This T cell receptor beta chain was identified during a study of blood T cell repertoires in COVID-19. Germline values: CDR1 SNHLY, CDR2 FYNNEI. With V trimmed by 4 bases and J by 6 bases, 1 base remained unmatched. This CDR3 contains 13 residues. Using immunoSEQ multiplex PCR, the repertoire was profiled, and TCRdb retains in-frame clones only, with some absent. The sample consists of roughly 320,000 clones, 80% to 90% of them appearing once. The source is a man aged 25-45 years who had recovered from COVID-19. Source material: PBMCs or T cells enriched from blood (not recorded which). V usage is TRBV2 and J usage is TRBJ1-2; TRBD1 matches at 11 bases. The CDR3 nucleotides read TGTGCCAGCAGTGTGGGACAGGGGGATGGCTACACCTTC. This encodes CASSVGQGDGYTF.